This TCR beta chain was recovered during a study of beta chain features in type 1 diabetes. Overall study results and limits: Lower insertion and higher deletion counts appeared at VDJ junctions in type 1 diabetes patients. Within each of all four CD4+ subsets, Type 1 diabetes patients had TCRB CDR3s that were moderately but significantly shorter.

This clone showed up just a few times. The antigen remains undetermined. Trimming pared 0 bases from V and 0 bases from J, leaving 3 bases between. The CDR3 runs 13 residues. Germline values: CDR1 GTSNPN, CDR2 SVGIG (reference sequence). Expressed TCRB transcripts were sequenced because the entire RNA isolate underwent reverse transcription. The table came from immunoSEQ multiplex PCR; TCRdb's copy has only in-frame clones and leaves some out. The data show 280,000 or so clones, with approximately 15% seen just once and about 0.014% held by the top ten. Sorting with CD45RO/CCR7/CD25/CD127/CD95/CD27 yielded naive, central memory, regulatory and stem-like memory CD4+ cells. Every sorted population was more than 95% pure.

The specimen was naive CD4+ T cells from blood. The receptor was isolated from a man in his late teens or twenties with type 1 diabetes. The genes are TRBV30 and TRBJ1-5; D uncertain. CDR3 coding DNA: TGTGCCTGGAGTGTACATAGCAATCAGCCCCAGCATTTT. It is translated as CAWSVHSNQPQHF.